This TCR beta chain was sequenced in a study of blood T cell repertoires in COVID-19. V gave up 0 bases and J gave up 5 bases, with 18 bases separating them. Germline V lookup: CDR1 MNHNS, CDR2 SASEGT. This CDR3 is built from 17 residues. Generated by immunoSEQ multiplex PCR, the TCRdb table keeps only in-frame clones and is missing some. Found here are about 210,000 clones, approximately 84% of them singletons; the top ten hold 6.5% to 9%. The TCR was taken from a woman aged 45-59 years with active or convalescent COVID-19. The sequenced material came from peripheral blood. The J gene is TRBJ2-3, the V gene TRBV6-1, with TRBD1 as a possible D gene (5 bases). CDR3 sequence reads: CASSEARTRPREDTQYF. The DNA of the CDR3 is TGTGCCAGCAGTGAAGCCCGGACAAGGCCTAGGGAAGATACGCAGTATTTT.